Listed here is a single T cell receptor (beta chain). Its matching antigen is unknown. The V gene lost 5 bases and the J gene lost 4 bases, with 7 bases spanning the gap. The CDR3 consists of 12 residues. Germline CDR1 reads SGHVS; CDR2 reads FNYEAQ. Primers included in the PCR were 60 Vbeta and 13 Jbeta primers. Authors' data handling: Around 11 million shared chains were among the roughly 78 million unique TCR beta chains that a later analysis counted. Clones were sequenced by immunoSEQ multiplex PCR, and TCRdb holds only the in-frame ones, with some missing. V, J and clone size were drawn from that table, and D and trimming were deduced from the DNA. The sample carries fewer than 70,000 clones, about 80% recorded once. This record comes from a study of cytomegalovirus exposure and HLA in healthy donors. Broader study findings: A few of the chains that were CMV-associated were confirmed in vitro to be specific for CMV antigens. An Asian-associated ancestry cluster reportedly showed fewer N-insertions than the approximately 630-donor mean in a later analysis.

Source material: PBMCs. This chain uses TRBV7-6 with TRBJ2-3; a possible D gene is TRBD2 (5 bases). This TCR came from a man aged 40-49 years in good health and CMV-seronegative. CDR3 sequence (DNA): TGTGCCAGCAGCACCGGGGCAGATACGCAGTATTTT. The encoded protein is CASSTGADTQYF.